This note documents a single T cell receptor beta chain sequence. Its antigen target is currently unknown. Within one base of it there is no much larger clone, and no base qualities were kept. The germline V end is reduced by 10 bases and the J end by 4 bases; junction bases left unmatched: 6. CDR1 and CDR2 (LNHDA, SQIVND) derive from the germline V gene (reference sequence). The CDR3 sequence holds 15 residues, the cysteine and phenylalanine included. The CDR3 DNA has 45 bases and is translated from base 1. This sample is drawn from a study of identical twins (dated by TCRdb to 2016 to 2018). Study-level background: TCR alpha and beta repertoires from monozygotic twins, unrelated adults of various ages and cord blood were deep-sequenced to test whether fetal clonotypes persist. Replicate twin experiments were performed at different times using different library preparation protocols to rule out contamination.

The method was 5' RACE. The sample was run on an Illumina HiSeq 2000. A universal primer binding site was added through template switching, and the final cDNA carried a unique molecular identifier so that TCR cDNA molecules could be counted accurately. Specific primers in the conserved constant-segment region were used to synthesize first-strand cDNA for the TCR alpha and beta chains. To control for contamination, each cDNA library was double barcoded with a SMART-Mk sample barcode plus Illumina barcodes. TruSeq adapter sequences along with Illumina sample barcodes were introduced in two successive PCR steps. TCR alpha and beta cDNA libraries were sequenced on the Illumina HiSeq platform with custom primers. From the authors' description of their analysis: Raw reads were processed with MiGEC to extract unique molecular identifiers, and MiXCR was used to determine CDR3 positions. For each individual, recombination models were inferred using an EM algorithm with the repgenHMM and IGoR tools. The analysis of shared clonotypes was done with the tcR package in R, with sharing normalized by the product of cloneset sizes. To study raw recombination free of thymic and clonal selection effects, out-of-frame nonproductive sequences were analyzed. The public reads were run again by TCRdb, first through fastp at Q25 and then through MiXCR, and only productive beta chains were kept. Records with the same CDR3 protein are collapsed into one entry carrying the most frequent genes and DNA. These V and J calls rely on TCRdb rather than the paper's analysis. For this sample the table gives 500,000 to 650,000 distinct CDR3 sequences, of which about a fifth were detected only once. 0.48% of the sample is held by the ten biggest clonotypes.

Broad study findings and their caveats: Abundant cord blood beta clonotypes had fewer insertions, young adult naive repertoires showed a similar but weaker trend, and memory repertoires showed no such trend. Because the same donors could not be followed over many years, conclusions were based on cross-sectional statistical analysis. Compared with coincidental sharing between unrelated individuals, an excess of low generation-probability sequences was observed among out-of-frame TCR alpha sequences shared between twins. The excess sharing between twins in beta out-of-frame sequences was weaker because fewer shared sequences reduced the signal-to-noise ratio. In monozygotic twins, recombination models systematically underestimated out-of-frame TCR alpha sharing, but the models matched the sharing seen between unrelated individuals. Zero-insertion analyses could be partly confounded by invariant T cells such as MAIT and iNKT, though diverse VJ usage argued against such confounding for most clonotypes.

All donors were healthy Caucasians. The twin cohort consisted of three pairs of female monozygotic twins, all aged roughly 18 to 30 years. CD4+ and CD8+ T cell populations were isolated with positive isolation kits from Invitrogen. These data also featured in a second study, about yellow fever vaccine responses in identical twins. The second study reports: The authors reported that the T cell response to vaccination in identical twins appeared partly convergent and partly personalized. In the study, vaccine-responding T cell clones were precisely tracked in identical twins.

Sample: CD4+ T cells sorted from blood. The rearranged chain carries TRBV19 and TRBJ2-1; TRBD2 aligns with 14 central bases. The sequence was obtained from a young woman in good health. The CDR3 reads CATTSGGGLYNEQFF. The sequence in DNA is TGTGCCACGACTAGCGGGGGGGGTTTATACAATGAGCAGTTCTTC.